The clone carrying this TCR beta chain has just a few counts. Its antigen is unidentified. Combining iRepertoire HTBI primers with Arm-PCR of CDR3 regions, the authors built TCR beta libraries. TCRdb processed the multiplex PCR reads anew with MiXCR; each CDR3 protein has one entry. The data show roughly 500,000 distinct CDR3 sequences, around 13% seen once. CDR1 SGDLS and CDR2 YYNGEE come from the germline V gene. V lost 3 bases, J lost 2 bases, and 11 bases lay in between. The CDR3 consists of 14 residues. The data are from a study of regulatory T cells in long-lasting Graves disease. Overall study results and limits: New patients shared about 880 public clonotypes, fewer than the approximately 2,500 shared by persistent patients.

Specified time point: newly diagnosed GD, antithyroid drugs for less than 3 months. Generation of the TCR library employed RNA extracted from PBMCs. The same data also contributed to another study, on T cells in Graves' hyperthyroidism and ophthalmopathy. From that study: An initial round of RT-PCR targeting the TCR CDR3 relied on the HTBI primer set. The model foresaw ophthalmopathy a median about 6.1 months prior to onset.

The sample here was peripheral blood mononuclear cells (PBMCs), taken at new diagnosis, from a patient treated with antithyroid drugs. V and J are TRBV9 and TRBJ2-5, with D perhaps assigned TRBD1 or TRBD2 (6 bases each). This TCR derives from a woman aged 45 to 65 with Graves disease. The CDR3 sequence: CASSGGARQETQYF. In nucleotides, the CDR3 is TGTGCCAGCAGCGGGGGGGCGCGGCAAGAGACCCAGTACTTC.